Given below is one T cell receptor (beta chain) in context. Its cognate antigen has yet to be identified. No much larger clone exists at a distance of one base, and base qualities are not known. The immunoSEQ Assay, a bias-controlled multiplex PCR, was used to amplify TCRbeta CDR3 regions from genomic DNA. Turning to the authors' computational methods: Nucleated cell counts per sample were estimated from amplification of reference gene primers within the assay. To quantify the absolute abundance of each unique TCRbeta CDR3 rearrangement, sequence reads were collapsed and filtered. For each sample, productive Simpson clonality was calculated by taking the square root of Simpson's diversity index across productive rearrangements. The clones in this table, taken by TCRdb from immuneACCESS, are in-frame only. Not every clone is retained; where verified, under half of the shortfall comes from an unresolved V gene, and the cause of the rest is unknown. D and trimming come from the DNA, and the V and J calls and clone size come from that table. The sample table lists some 250,000 clones, roughly 87% of them with a count of one. The ten largest clones add up to 7.2% of the sample.

Samples from volunteer blood donors who had recovered from COVID-19 were contributed by a second Seattle source. Whole blood was collected in K2EDTA tubes by collaborating institutions according to the institutions' own protocols. For TCRbeta analysis, collaborator samples were shipped as frozen whole blood, as isolated PBMCs, or as DNA extracted from either sample type. Inclusive of the bounding cysteine and phenylalanine, the CDR3 is 15 residues long. Kept here is only the CDR3 DNA, which spans 45 bases and is read in frame from base 1. For CDR1 and CDR2, the germline V gene lists LGHNT and FRNRAP. From V the trimming removes 1 base and from J it removes 2 bases, while the gene matches leave 5 bases of the junction unaccounted for. The sample comes from a study of blood T cell repertoires in COVID-19 (dated by TCRdb to the early 2020s). Background for the entire study: The collaborator samples originated in the United States, Italy and Spain and spanned the acute and convalescent phases of COVID-19. The material from the prospective study consisted of cDNA or gDNA derived from T cells, B-cell-depleted T cells, or PBMCs. The repertoires were released in a freely available public database intended as a resource for research on the immune response to SARS-CoV-2. Where HLA class I and class II types were available, the types were taken from metadata supplied by the sample provider, not from assay-based typing. A de-identified subject ID, COVID-19 status, age in years and sex were almost always included in the sample metadata. The dataset comprised deeply sampled blood TCRbeta repertoires from subjects exposed to, actively infected with, or recovered from COVID-19. The samples were drawn from the first 160 participants of the ongoing ImmuneRACE study and from 1,254 subjects provided by 6 global collaborators.

Broad study findings and their caveats: Clinical and demographic metadata were provided uncurated, with the amount varying by source and participant.

The sequence came from a man between 60 and 70 years old who had recovered from COVID-19. The receptor chain draws on TRBV12-5 and TRBJ2-7, with TRBD1 matching 7 junction bases. The specimen sequenced was peripheral blood. For the CDR3, the sequence is CASGLGTGPTYEQYF. The DNA reads as follows: TGTGCTAGTGGTTTGGGGACAGGACCGACCTACGAGCAGTACTTC.